The present T cell receptor (beta chain) was sequenced within a study of T-cell memory formation after mild COVID-19. From the 5' RACE reads, TCRdb called clonotypes with MiXCR, one entry per CDR3 protein. There are about 470,000 distinct CDR3 sequences in the sample; around a sixth occur only once, and around 12% lies in the top ten. The CDR3 is 11 residues long. Trimming left V 1 base short and J 9 bases short, with 6 bases between. The specimen was PBMCs or a T cell subset sorted from them (not recorded which). This TCR derives from an adult woman who had mild COVID-19 (a few samples of this study predate the infection). Cell type and time point are not known. V and J are TRBV12-3 or TRBV12-4 and TRBJ1-1, with D unresolved. The CDR3 bases are TGTGCCAGCAGTTTAGGGCCGAAAGCTTTCTTT. Translated: CASSLGPKAFF.